This TCR beta chain was documented in a study of beta chain features in type 1 diabetes. Expressed TCRB transcripts were sequenced after all isolated RNA was converted to cDNA. Only in-frame clones appear in the TCRdb table, and some are missing; sequencing was by immunoSEQ multiplex PCR. The table includes under 300,000 clones, approximately 15% detected once. The CDR3 is made up of 14 amino acids. Germline V gives CDR1 MNHEY, CDR2 SMNVEV (reference sequence). V was shortened by 0 bases and J by 6 bases, with 10 bases between the two germline ends. Worth noting for this clone: The target antigen is unknown.

The study, taken as a whole, reports: TCRB CDR3s from Type 1 diabetes patients were moderately but significantly shorter in all four CD4+ subsets. A possible short-template PCR bias applies equally to patients and controls.

Populations isolated by sorting all had purity greater than 95%. This sequence was found in a man aged 25 to 40 with type 1 diabetes. The J gene is TRBJ2-3, the V gene TRBV27; no clear D. Sequenced: naive CD4+ T cells from blood. CDR3 in DNA: TGTGCCAGCAGTTTATCGTTCGGAGCGGATACGCAGTATTTT. Encoded protein: CASSLSFGADTQYF.